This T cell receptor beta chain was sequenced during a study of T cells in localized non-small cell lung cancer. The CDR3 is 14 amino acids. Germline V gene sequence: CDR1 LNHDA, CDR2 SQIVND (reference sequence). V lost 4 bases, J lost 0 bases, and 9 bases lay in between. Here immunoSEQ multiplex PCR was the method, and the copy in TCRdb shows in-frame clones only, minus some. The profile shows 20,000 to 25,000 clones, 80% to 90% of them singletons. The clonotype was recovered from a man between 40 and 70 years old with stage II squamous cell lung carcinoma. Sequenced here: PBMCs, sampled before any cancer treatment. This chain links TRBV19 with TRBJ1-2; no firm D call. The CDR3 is CASSRDTTNYGYTF. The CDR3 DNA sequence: TGTGCCAGTAGTAGAGACACTACTAACTATGGCTACACCTTC.